Each of the 17 T cell receptor beta chains below was sequenced from the same sample in a study of response to subunit inactivated influenza vaccine. TCRdb fed the RT-PCR reads into MiXCR, producing one record per CDR3 protein. The repertoire holds around 530,000 distinct CDR3 sequences, with approximately 12% as singletons. The specimen comprised PBMCs from blood, sampled on the day of vaccination. These TCRs come from a man aged 45-60 years who received an inactivated influenza vaccine.

On this clonotype itself: A much larger clonotype is one base distant, so this may be a read error. V is TRBV12-3 or TRBV12-4 and J is TRBJ2-7; no reliable D call. The CDR3 runs 13 residues. Between the trimmed V and J ends, which lost 8 bases and 2 bases, there was a span of 13 bases. CDR3 sequence (DNA): TGTGCCAGCGGTCAATTTGGACCCTACGAGCAGTACTTC. This codes for CASGQFGPYEQYF.

This clonotype turned up a few times. The genes are TRBV20-1 and TRBJ2-4, with 7 positions matching TRBD1. The V and J ends lost 0 bases and 6 bases, in that order; junction bases with no gene match: 2. There are 13 residues in the CDR3. In germline, CDR1 is DFQATT, CDR2 SNEGSKA (reference sequence). Written as DNA, the CDR3 is TGCAGTGCTAGAGAACAGGGGTCAAACATTCAGTACTTC. This encodes CSAREQGSNIQYF.

This chain links TRBV6-4 with TRBJ2-3; D not certain. Germline V gene sequence: CDR1 MRHNA, CDR2 SNTAGT. Trimming cost V 2 bases and J 0 bases, with 6 bases left between them. The CDR3 loop spans 14 amino acids. The chain's CDR3 is CASSDTYSTDTQYF. The CDR3 DNA is TGTGCCAGCAGTGACACCTATAGCACAGATACGCAGTATTTT.

Comment on this clonotype: A read error may account for a junction end that differs from germline. The chain is built from TRBV12-3 or TRBV12-4 and TRBJ1-1; D unresolved. The CDR3 loop spans 15 amino acids. CDR3 protein: CVSNPSRFMNTEAFF. The DNA of the CDR3 is TGTGTCAGCAACCCCAGCAGGTTCATGAACACTGAAGCTTTCTTT.

The CDR3, as DNA: TGCAGTGCTCTCAGGGGTTTTGCAACTAATGAAAAACTGTTTTTT. Translating it yields CSALRGFATNEKLFF. The chain couples TRBV20-1 to TRBJ1-4; D possibly corresponds to TRBD1 (6 bases). Looked up from germline, CDR1 is DFQATT and CDR2 is SNEGSKA (reference sequence). Deletions cut 5 bases from V and 0 bases from J, with 13 bases between. This CDR3 is 15 amino acids long.

The chain uses TRBV29-1 and TRBJ1-1; D remains ambiguous. The CDR3 is 14 amino acids. V was clipped by 3 bases and J by 0 bases, with 11 bases between them. Germline V lookup: CDR1 SQVTM, CDR2 ANQGSEA. The CDR3 coding sequence is TGCAGCGTTGACCGACAAGTCATGAACACTGAAGCTTTCTTT. Protein: CSVDRQVMNTEAFF.

V and J are TRBV10-3 and TRBJ2-1; tentatively, D is TRBD2 (5 bases). V shed 8 bases and J shed 0 bases, with 8 bases lying between them. The CDR3 runs 13 residues. CDR1 is ENHRY and CDR2 is SYGVKD in the germline V gene. The CDR3 bases are TGTGCCATCCTAGCAAGCTCCTACAATGAGCAGTTCTTC. Its protein is CAILASSYNEQFF.

This chain joins TRBV24-1 and TRBJ2-1; TRBD2 might be the D (6 bases). This CDR3 is built from 12 residues. The V end was cut by 10 bases, the J end by 6 bases, with 12 bases between. CDR1 KGHDR and CDR2 SFDVKD come from the germline V gene. The CDR3 DNA follows: TGTGCCACGGCTAGCGCCGCCAATGAGCAGTTCTTC. It is translated as CATASAANEQFF.

The CDR3 region is CASSLTYRGRESDTQYF. The CDR3 DNA follows: TGTGCCAGCAGCTTAACGTACCGGGGTAGGGAGAGCGATACGCAGTATTTT. The rearrangement links TRBV7-3 to TRBJ2-3; a possible D gene is TRBD2 (5 bases). This CDR3 comprises 17 residues. The V gene lost 0 bases and the J gene lost 6 bases, with 19 bases spanning the gap. Germline CDR1 SGHTA, CDR2 FQGTGA.

A remark on this clonotype: A much larger clone lies one base from this, so it may be a read error. The genes are TRBV5-1 and TRBJ2-5, with a tentative D call TRBD2 (6 bases). Germline assignment: CDR1 SGHRS and CDR2 YFSETQ. This CDR3 has 14 residues. The CDR3 sequence is CASSLLRPGETRYF. The CDR3 DNA reads TGCGCCAGCAGCTTGCTACGCCCGGGGGAGACCCGGTACTTC. Based on the CDR3 plus reference TRBV5-1 and TRBJ2-5, the full variable domain is KAGVTQTPRYLIKTRGQQVTLSCSPISGHRSVSWYQQTPGQGLQFLFEYFSETQRNKGNFPGRFSGRQFSNSRSEMNVSTLELGDSALYLCASSLLRPGETRYFGPGTRLLVL.

The chain carries TRBV28 and TRBJ2-4; a possible D gene is TRBD1 (6 bases). Looked up from germline, CDR1 is MDHEN and CDR2 is SYDVKM. Deletions cut 4 bases from V and 0 bases from J, with 13 bases between. The CDR3 extends over 16 amino acids. CDR3 nucleotide sequence: TGTGCCAGCAGTTCGCCGGGACAAATAGCCAAAAACATTCAGTACTTC. It is translated as CASSSPGQIAKNIQYF.

This clonotype was observed at least ten times. The chain has TRBV12-3 or TRBV12-4 and TRBJ2-1; possible D gene TRBD1, 7 bases. The ends were cut back, 2 bases at V and 4 bases at J, with 15 bases in the middle. This CDR3 has 16 amino acids. CDR3 region: CASSLMVTGTYNEQFF. The CDR3 DNA follows: TGTGCCAGCAGTTTAATGGTGACAGGGACTTACAATGAGCAGTTCTTC.

This clonotype was found a few times. The rearrangement uses TRBV27 and TRBJ2-3, with 7 nucleotides matching TRBD1. Germline-derived CDR1 and CDR2 are MNHEY and SMNVEV (reference sequence). The V and J ends lost 4 bases and 2 bases, in that order; junction bases with no gene match: 12. The CDR3 contains 17 residues. The CDR3 DNA sequence: TGTGCCAGCAGTTCACCTTTAGGGGGCGGACCCACAGATACGCAGTATTTT. Translated: CASSSPLGGGPTDTQYF.

This clonotype occurred many times. The chain has TRBV11-2 and TRBJ2-3, with 9 bases fitting TRBD2. The V gene's germline CDR1 is SGHAT and CDR2 FQNNGV. This CDR3 is 18 amino acids long. V lost 2 bases and J lost 2; bases outside the gene matches: 11. The CDR3 bases are TGTGCCAGCAGCTTAAGCACCCCCGCTAGCGGGGTCACAGATACGCAGTATTTT. Amino acids: CASSLSTPASGVTDTQYF. Full variable domain (remainder filled in from reference TRBV11-2 and TRBJ2-3): EAGVAQSPRYKIIEKRQSVAFWCNPISGHATLYWYQQILGQGPKLLIQFQNNGVVDDSQLPKDRFSAERLKGVDSTLKIQPAKLEDSAVYLCASSLSTPASGVTDTQYFGPGTRLTVL.

This clonotype occurred many times. The V call is TRBV12-3 or TRBV12-4, the J call TRBJ2-5; D is perhaps TRBD1 (6 bases). V was cut by 5 bases and J by 1 base, with 8 bases left in between. The CDR3 extends over 13 amino acids. The CDR3 nucleotides read TGTGCCAGCAGTGGACAGCTCCAAGAGACCCAGTACTTC. This translates into CASSGQLQETQYF.

This sequence joins TRBV12-3 or TRBV12-4 and TRBJ1-2; D is perhaps TRBD1 (5 bases). Trimming took 7 bases from V and 8 from J, leaving 23 bases between them. The CDR3 length is 15 residues. This chain's CDR3 is CASTLSSTVHFGYTF. In DNA form, the CDR3 reads TGTGCCAGCACCCTCTCCTCGACAGTCCACTTCGGCTACACCTTC.

In its sample, this clonotype was seen a few times. This sequence joins TRBV5-1 and TRBJ2-3, with 13 bases lining up with TRBD2. Per germline, CDR1 SGHRS and CDR2 YFSETQ. The ends lost 4 bases at V and 2 bases at J; junction bases unmatched: 13. CDR3 size: 19 residues. The CDR3 reads CASSLPGLAGSGDTDTQYF. Here the CDR3 DNA reads TGCGCCAGCAGCCTACCGGGACTAGCGGGATCAGGGGACACAGATACGCAGTATTTT.